This T cell receptor beta chain is from a study of CD8 T cells in Susac syndrome (dated by TCRdb to between 2018 and 2020). For the wider study: The study used repertoire sequencing to test whether antigen drove CD8+ T cell activation and differentiation in Susac syndrome.

Results the study describes overall, beyond this receptor: The TCR sequencing and HLA analysis was acknowledged to have included a relatively small number of individuals.

From cysteine to phenylalanine, the CDR3 is 16 amino acids long. Solely the CDR3 DNA is kept, with 48 bases framed from the first base. Compared with germline, V lacks 0 bases and J lacks 3 bases; bases without a gene match: 8. As encoded in the germline V gene (reference sequence), CDR1 is SEHNR while CDR2 is FQNEAQ. Note on this clonotype: What antigen it recognizes has not been identified. No base-level quality is on record; no much larger clone is a single base apart.

High-throughput TCR beta sequencing profiled peripheral blood CD8+ and CD4+ T cells from healthy donors, Susac syndrome patients and multiple sclerosis patients. Healthy donors were age- and sex-matched controls. Bulk CD8+ and CD4+ T cells were purified by magnetic negative isolation, whereas CD8+ TEMRA cells were enriched by FACS. Blood was drawn into EDTA tubes, processed within 24 hours, and PBMCs were isolated by density gradient centrifugation. PBMCs intended for TCR sequencing were cryopreserved in liquid nitrogen and thawed later in a water bath at 37 degrees C. A purity of at least 90% was achieved for sorted or isolated CD4+, CD8+ and CD8+ TEMRA cells. RNA was extracted using the RNeasy kit, and about 0.5 to 1 microgram was reverse transcribed with random hexamers. The immunoSEQ multiplex PCR assay, covering 54 Vbeta and 13 Jbeta segments, was used to amplify TCR beta CDR3 regions. PCR amplification bias was corrected by using a synthetic template baseline for primer optimization and computational correction. Per the source publication's procedure: Reads were annotated to V, D and J genes according to IMGT and were analyzed with immunoSEQ Analyzer, with only productive sequences retained. Clonality was computed as one minus Shannon entropy normalized by log2 of the number of productive unique sequences. For each patient and control, public and private clones were evaluated among the 100 most prevalent clones. A clone was defined as Susac-specific if it was absent from the healthy and MS cohorts, from some 1,100 published viral clones and from other ImmuneACCESS disease sequences. Using fastp at Q25 and MiXCR, TCRdb reprocessed the public reads and kept productive beta chains. Identical CDR3 proteins give one entry, which carries the most common genes and DNA. TCRdb's processing, not the authors' own work, is the source of the V and J calls. The sample contains more than 95,000 distinct CDR3 sequences, just under 95% of them found a single time. In total, the top ten clones hold over 0.07% of the sample.

The sample was CD4+ T cells from PBMCs. This TCR was recovered from a human donor in good health. The chain is assembled from TRBV7-9 and TRBJ2-7; a stretch of 7 junction bases matches TRBD1. Read as DNA, the sequence is TGTGCCAGCAGCTTAGCAGGTCGGGACAGAGACTACGAGCAGTACTTC. It translates as CASSLAGRDRDYEQYF.